This is a list of T cell receptor beta chains from one sample in a study of blood T cell repertoires in COVID-19. Here immunoSEQ multiplex PCR was the method, and the copy in TCRdb shows in-frame clones only, minus some. The data show under 300,000 clones, with about 80% seen just once and 3.4% held by the top ten. The sequenced sample was PBMCs or T cells enriched from blood (not recorded which). These receptors all come from a man aged 45-60 years who had recovered from COVID-19. Each CDR3 is given with its conserved first and last residue. The D gene is left open where the match is weak. Clone sizes are given selectively: once, few, many, or a class where the clone is expanded.

.	TRBJ1-1	few	TRBV7-2	TGTGCCAGCAGCCCACAACAGACAGGCGGCACTGAAGCTTTCTTT	CASSPQQTGGTEAFF
TRBD1	TRBJ2-4	few	TRBV4-2	TGTGCCAGCAGCCAAGCCGGACAGGTGAACATTCAGTACTTC	CASSQAGQVNIQYF
.	TRBJ1-1	.	TRBV10-3	TGTGCCATCAGTGACTTTACCTTACGGACTATCTCTAGTAGAGGTGCTTTCTTT	CAISDFTLRTISSRGAFF
TRBD2	TRBJ2-1	.	TRBV7-3	TGTGCCAGCAGCTTTGGGAGGGCGAACGAGCAGTTCTTC	CASSFGRANEQFF
TRBD2	TRBJ2-2	.	TRBV9	TGTGCCAGCAGCGTATCGACTAGCGGTATCACCGGGGAGCTGTTTTTT	CASSVSTSGITGELFF
TRBD1	TRBJ2-3	.	TRBV12-3/TRBV12-4	TGTGCCAGCAGACCAGGGGGTACAGATACGCAGTATTTT	CASRPGGTDTQYF
TRBD1	TRBJ1-1	.	TRBV7-8	TGTGCCAGCAGCTCTGATACCGGGACAGCGAACACTGAAGCTTTCTTT	CASSSDTGTANTEAFF
.	TRBJ2-5	.	TRBV4-2	TGTGCCAGCAGCCAAGATGGGGCCGATCGAAGCCTGACCCAGTACTTC	CASSQDGADRSLTQYF
.	TRBJ2-5	.	TRBV6-5	TGTGCCAGCATCCCACGGGACACCCAAGAGACCCAGTACTTC	CASIPRDTQETQYF
.	TRBJ1-1	many	TRBV7-3	TGTGCCAGCAGCTTAGAGGGGAACACTGAAGCTTTCTTT	CASSLEGNTEAFF
.	TRBJ2-7	.	TRBV7-6	TGTGCCAGCAGCTTGGCAGGGCACTCCTACGAGCAGTACTTC	CASSLAGHSYEQYF
TRBD2	TRBJ2-1	.	TRBV15	TGTGCCACCAGCAGAGACGCCGGGACTAGCGGGGGGGCTCGGTTCTTC	CATSRDAGTSGGARFF
TRBD1	TRBJ2-7	.	TRBV30	TGTGCCTGGAGTGCACAGGGGCTTGATTACGAGCAGTACTTC	CAWSAQGLDYEQYF
.	TRBJ1-1	.	TRBV5-6	TGTGCCAGCAGCTTGGCTGGGGCGGTGAACACTGAAGCTTTCTTT	CASSLAGAVNTEAFF
TRBD1	TRBJ1-3	once	TRBV9	TGTGCCAGCAGCGACACCCTTCAGGGGGTCTCTGGAAACACCATATATTTT	CASSDTLQGVSGNTIYF
TRBD1	TRBJ1-3	.	TRBV28	TGTGCCAGCAGTGGCTGGGGACAGGGCTTCGCTGGAAACACCATATATTTT	CASSGWGQGFAGNTIYF
TRBD1	TRBJ2-3	.	TRBV3-1/TRBV3-2	TGTGCCAGCAGCGGGACAGCCCAAGGTAGCACGCAGTATTTT	CASSGTAQGSTQYF
TRBD2	TRBJ2-1	.	TRBV9	TGTGCCTCAGCGGGACTAGCGGGAGGGAAGCAGTTCTTC	CASAGLAGGKQFF
.	TRBJ2-7	.	TRBV7-8	TGTGCCAGCAGCTTATTTTCGATACAGGATCCTTACGAGCAGTACTTC	CASSLFSIQDPYEQYF
TRBD1	TRBJ2-7	.	TRBV11-3	TGTGCCAGCAGCCGACCGGGACAGGGCGTGTACGAGCAGTACTTC	CASSRPGQGVYEQYF
.	TRBJ1-3	.	TRBV5-1	TGCGCCAGCAGCCAGGACAGAAAGTACGGAAACACCATATATTTT	CASSQDRKYGNTIYF
.	TRBJ1-3	few	TRBV5-1	TGCGCCAGCAGCTCCGGGGTAGGAAACACCATATATTTT	CASSSGVGNTIYF
TRBD1	TRBJ1-2	.	TRBV30	TGTGCCTGGAGTGTAAAGGGGGCCTATGGCTACACCTTC	CAWSVKGAYGYTF
.	TRBJ2-3	.	TRBV5-1	TGCGCCAGCAGCTTGGTCGGGATTATTGGTGCAGATACGCAGTATTTT	CASSLVGIIGADTQYF
.	TRBJ2-5	.	TRBV7-9	TGTGCCAGCAGCTTAGGCGTATGGGAGACCCAGTACTTC	CASSLGVWETQYF
TRBD1	TRBJ1-1	.	TRBV6-2/TRBV6-3	TGTGCCAGCAGCTACTCTCACAGGGGTAACACTGAAGCTTTCTTT	CASSYSHRGNTEAFF
.	TRBJ1-1	.	TRBV6-4	TGTGCCAGCAGTGCAGTCGGGGGGCTCACTGAAGCTTTCTTT	CASSAVGGLTEAFF
.	TRBJ2-2	.	TRBV7-9	TGTGCCAGCAGCTTAGCGAGTATTTCAAACACCGGGGAGCTGTTTTTT	CASSLASISNTGELFF
TRBD1	TRBJ1-4	.	TRBV2	TGTGCCAGCTCCCGGACAGGACCGAATGAAAAACTGTTTTTT	CASSRTGPNEKLFF
.	TRBJ1-3	.	TRBV5-1	TGCGCCAGCAGCGATACCCGCGGATCGGGCACCATATATTTT	CASSDTRGSGTIYF
.	TRBJ1-1	.	TRBV7-4	TGTGCCAGCAGCTCGTCCCTTTCTCGAGGTGGCACTGAAGCTTTCTTT	CASSSSLSRGGTEAFF
.	TRBJ2-2	once	TRBV2	TGTGCCAGCAGTGAAGCGTCGAGGACCGGGGAGCTGTTTTTT	CASSEASRTGELFF
.	TRBJ1-1	.	TRBV28	TGTGCCAGCAGTGGACAGTTCCTGGAAGCTTTCTTT	CASSGQFLEAFF
.	TRBJ1-5	.	TRBV6-5	TGTGCCAGCAGTCACAGGGACAATCAGCCCCAGCATTTT	CASSHRDNQPQHF
.	TRBJ1-3	few	TRBV18	TGTGCCAGCTCACCACCGGACAGCTGGGGTCACACCATATATTTT	CASSPPDSWGHTIYF
TRBD1	TRBJ2-7	.	TRBV6-1	TGTGCCAGCAGTGAAGCCGGGACAGCACTTTACGAGCAGTACTTC	CASSEAGTALYEQYF
.	TRBJ1-6	.	TRBV6-4	TGTGCCAGCAGGGGGCACCGCGCGGGGAGGGATTCACCCCTCCACTTT	CASRGHRAGRDSPLHF
TRBD1	TRBJ2-2	many	TRBV6-1	TGTGCCAGCAGTGAGCAGGGGGCCACCGGGGAGCTGTTTTTT	CASSEQGATGELFF
TRBD1	TRBJ1-2	few	TRBV5-6	TGTGCCAGCAGCTTTGAACAGGGGGGTCACTATGGCTACACCTTC	CASSFEQGGHYGYTF
TRBD1	TRBJ1-5	.	TRBV19	TGTGCCAGTGCCATGGCTATTTACAGGGGGCAACAGCCCCAGCATTTT	CASAMAIYRGQQPQHF
TRBD1	TRBJ1-2	.	TRBV19	TGTGCCACCTCAGGGGGATCTGGCTACACCTTC	CATSGGSGYTF
TRBD1	TRBJ1-5	.	TRBV19	TGTGCCAGTAGTATAGATCTTGAAGGGGGCTATAGCAATCAGCCCCAGCATTTT	CASSIDLEGGYSNQPQHF
.	TRBJ1-1	.	TRBV4-2	TGTGCCAGCAGCCAAGATATTAGCCTGAACACTGAAGCTTTCTTT	CASSQDISLNTEAFF
TRBD2	TRBJ2-7	.	TRBV23-1	TGCGCCAGCAGTCAACGCGGGAGGGCCAACGAGCAGTACTTC	CASSQRGRANEQYF
.	TRBJ1-5	.	TRBV18	TGTGCCAGCTCCCCGGGACACAATCAGCCCCAGCATTTT	CASSPGHNQPQHF
.	TRBJ2-1	.	TRBV9	TGTGCCAGCAGTACCGGGGGGACAAACAATGAGCAGTTCTTC	CASSTGGTNNEQFF
TRBD2	TRBJ2-7	.	TRBV9	TGTGCCAGCGGCCGCTTAGCGGGAACCTACGAGCAGTACTTC	CASGRLAGTYEQYF
.	TRBJ2-1	.	TRBV7-3	TGTGCCAGCAGCCTAGGAGCGAGCAATGAGCAGTTCTTC	CASSLGASNEQFF
TRBD1	TRBJ2-1	.	TRBV15	TGTGCCACCAGCAGAGCAACCGGGACAGGGTCCTACAATGAGCAGTTCTTC	CATSRATGTGSYNEQFF
.	TRBJ1-2	.	TRBV28	TGTGCCAGCAGTTTAGTAGAAGGGGCTGGCTACACCTTC	CASSLVEGAGYTF
TRBD1	TRBJ1-4	.	TRBV4-1	TGCGCCAGCAGCCCCCGCCGGACAGGGAAGGGTGAAAAACTGTTTTTT	CASSPRRTGKGEKLFF
TRBD2	TRBJ2-3	.	TRBV7-3	TGTGCCAGCAGCTTTAGCGGGGCTAGCACAGATACGCAGTATTTT	CASSFSGASTDTQYF
TRBD1	TRBJ1-1	.	TRBV5-6	TGTGCCAGCAGCTTTGGACAGGGGGCCGAAACTTACACTGAAGCTTTCTTT	CASSFGQGAETYTEAFF